The T cell receptor (beta chain) under discussion was sequenced for a study of T cell responses to AZD1222 COVID-19 vaccine. Study findings and constraints: Spike-specific TCR breadth and depth went up after people got two AZD1222 doses. Regions 160-218 and 743-854 dominated among vaccine-associated CD4 TCRs spanning spike. Donors skewed white British and female; clonal diversity was possibly underestimated.

Here immunoSEQ multiplex PCR was the method, and the copy in TCRdb shows in-frame clones only, minus some. Altogether approximately 130,000 clones are present, around 86% being singletons, with the ten largest covering around 3%. Second doses at about 4 or about 12 weeks were pooled. About this clone: What it recognizes is unknown.

Trimming took 3 bases from V and 1 from J; bases not matched to a gene: 5. CDR3 length: 16 amino acids. The germline V gene encodes CDR1 SGHTA and CDR2 FQGNSA. The J gene is TRBJ2-3, the V gene TRBV7-2, with TRBD2 identical over 9 bases. The origin of this receptor is an adult who received the AZD1222 COVID-19 vaccine. The source was peripheral blood, collected 28 days after the second AZD1222 dose. The CDR3 nucleotides are TGTGCCAGCAGCTTCCCCGCGGGGGGGCGCACAGATACGCAGTATTTT. This gives the protein CASSFPAGGRTDTQYF.